This T cell receptor beta chain appears in the sequencing data of a study of sequential checkpoint blockade in melanoma. About the research overall: Randomization was 1:1 between first-line nivolumab→ipilimumab and ipilimumab→nivolumab. After both sequences, patients received maintenance nivolumab.

Germline CDR1 is SNHLY and CDR2 is FYNNEI. The CDR3 totals 16 residues. V was clipped by 5 bases and J by 3 bases, with 20 bases between them. Measured with immunoSEQ multiplex PCR; TCRdb has only the in-frame clones, and not every one. Of about 32,000 clones listed, roughly 85% are singletons. Treatment meaning: randomized to nivolumab then ipilimumab (arm A) or the reverse (arm B). Patients had received no earlier DNA-damaging chemotherapy. Live CD3+CD8+ CD19− CD56− cells were sorted from PBMCs. The chain couples TRBV2 to TRBJ2-7, with D possibly being TRBD1 (6 bases). The clonotype comes from a human donor with melanoma. Here the sequenced sample was CD8+ T cells sorted from blood (inferred from file names), taken from a patient given nivolumab and ipilimumab in sequence. In DNA, the CDR3 is TGTGCCAGCAGTCAATTCGGTGGGACAAACTACTACGAGCAGTACTTC. Translating it yields CASSQFGGTNYYEQYF.